This T cell receptor (beta chain) was documented in a study of regulatory T cells in long-lasting Graves disease. As regards this clonotype: Its antigen is unknown.

Construction of TCR beta libraries relied on iRepertoire HTBI primers and on Arm-PCR targeting CDR3 regions. TCRdb re-called the multiplex PCR reads with MiXCR, one entry per CDR3 protein. This sample carries some 500,000 distinct CDR3 sequences, about 16% of them seen once, and the ten largest clones take roughly 25%. Time point given: newly diagnosed GD, antithyroid drugs for less than 3 months. PBMC RNA served as the TCR library source. Graves' disease diagnosis was established per American Thyroid Association guidelines. This CDR3 is 18 amino acids long. The V gene's germline CDR1 is MNHGY and CDR2 SVAAGI. V gave up 3 bases and J gave up 7 bases; unmatched junction bases: 15. Study-wide results and caveats: Patients with persistent disease showed a bias toward TRBV28, TRBJ1-2 and TRBJ2-5. Those with persistent Graves' had less TCR diversity than newly diagnosed patients.

These records were also assigned to another study, of T cells in Graves' hyperthyroidism and ophthalmopathy. Turning to that study: Stable Graves' hyperthyroidism denoted no ophthalmopathy progression over 18 months.

The genes are TRBV6-9 and TRBJ2-1; TRBD2 agrees at 10 bases. The source was peripheral blood mononuclear cells (PBMCs), collected at new diagnosis, from a patient treated with antithyroid drugs. The TCR sequence derives from a woman aged 35-65 years with Graves disease. The CDR3 coding sequence is TGTGCCAGCAGTTACGTTCAGCGGGGGGGCTCTGTAGGTAATGAGCAGTTCTTC. Translated, it gives CASSYVQRGGSVGNEQFF.